Presented here are 27 T cell receptor beta chains from one specimen sequenced in a study of shared clonotypes between healthy human individuals. Produced via immunoSEQ multiplex PCR; TCRdb's table is partial and in-frame only. The sample shows over a million clones, about 98.5% of them seen only once. Sequencing was done on a sample of naive CD4+ T cells sorted from blood. Subset of the sample: CD45RA+ positively selected. The source is a man aged 25 to 40 in good health.

The V and J genes are TRBV7-2 and TRBJ2-3, with 10 bases that match TRBD2. The trim removed 4 bases at V and 0 bases at J, leaving 13 bases unmatched. This CDR3 has 19 residues. Germline CDR1 SGHTA, CDR2 FQGNSA. CDR3 loop: CASSSRSSGRVTSTDTQYF. The CDR3 region has the DNA TGTGCCAGCAGCTCACGTTCTAGCGGGAGAGTTACTAGCACAGATACGCAGTATTTT.

Note on this clone: This CDR3 is also generated by other DNA sequences in the sample. The V and J genes are TRBV5-4 and TRBJ2-5, with D perhaps TRBD2 (6 bases). Between the trimmed V and J ends, which lost 4 bases and 0 bases, there was a span of 7 bases. CDR1 and CDR2 from the germline V gene are SGHNT and YYREEE (reference sequence). This CDR3 spans 13 amino acids. In DNA, the CDR3 is TGTGCCAGCAGCAGGGACTACCAAGAGACCCAGTACTTC. It specifies CASSRDYQETQYF.

The chain carries TRBV18 and TRBJ1-5, with D possibly being TRBD1 (6 bases). CDR3 length: 14 residues. CDR1 is KGHSH, CDR2 LQKENI, per germline. Between the trimmed V and J ends, which lost 2 bases and 6 bases, there was a span of 11 bases. CDR3 protein: CASSPTGTGQPQHF. In DNA, the CDR3 is TGTGCCAGCTCACCAACAGGGACGGGTCAGCCCCAGCATTTT.

J is TRBJ2-7 and V is TRBV6-1, with D possibly TRBD1 on 6 matching bases. Trimming removed 0 bases at V and 5 bases at J, with 11 bases between. CDR1 MNHNS and CDR2 SASEGT come from the germline V gene. This CDR3 has 14 residues. The CDR3: CASSEAPRGDEQYF. DNA of the CDR3: TGTGCCAGCAGTGAAGCTCCCAGGGGAGACGAGCAGTACTTC.

Concerning this clone itself: This same CDR3 is encoded by further DNA sequences in the sample. The chain is built from TRBV2 and TRBJ2-7; no definite D call. CDR3 length: 11 amino acids. V was cut by 6 bases and J by 4 bases, with 7 bases left in between. Germline values: CDR1 SNHLY, CDR2 FYNNEI. CDR3 loop: CASSGLYEQYF. Here the CDR3 DNA reads TGTGCCAGCAGCGGGCTTTACGAGCAGTACTTC. Filled out from reference TRBV2 and TRBJ2-7, the complete variable domain reads EPEVTQTPSHQVTQMGQEVILRCVPISNHLYFYWYRQILGQKVEFLVSFYNNEISEKSEIFDDQFSVERPDGSNFTLKIRSTKLEDSAMYFCASSGLYEQYFGPGTRLTVT.

This chain joins TRBV6-1 and TRBJ2-7; 8 nucleotides align to TRBD1. Germline V gene lookup returns CDR1 MNHNS and CDR2 SASEGT. The CDR3 length is 13 residues. After removal of 2 bases from V and 5 bases from J, the junction contained 2 bases not matched to a gene. CDR3: CASSEPDRDEQYF. The CDR3 nucleotides read TGTGCCAGCAGTGAACCGGACAGGGACGAGCAGTACTTC.

The chain employs TRBV5-1 and TRBJ2-5; 11 bases are shared with TRBD1. The V gene's germline CDR1 is SGHRS and CDR2 YFSETQ. The CDR3 totals 15 residues. V trimming: 4 bases; J trimming: 4 bases; junction bases outside the gene matches: 6. Here the CDR3 reads CASSPGTGGGETQYF. The CDR3 bases are TGCGCCAGCAGCCCCGGGACAGGGGGAGGAGAGACCCAGTACTTC.

The rearrangement links TRBV7-9 to TRBJ2-1; D not certain. Germline CDR1 and CDR2: SEHNR and FQNEAQ (reference sequence). Trimming took 7 bases from V and 8 from J, leaving 12 bases between them. This CDR3 has 12 amino acids. Here the CDR3 DNA reads TGTGCCAGCACATCCCAAGGCCATGAGCAGTTCTTC. Translation: CASTSQGHEQFF.

J is TRBJ2-2 and V is TRBV29-1; no clear D. Germline loops: CDR1 SQVTM, CDR2 ANQGSEA. Trimming stripped 7 bases from V and 5 bases from J, with 20 bases between. The CDR3 extends over 15 amino acids. CDR3 protein: CSAFGSAGRTGELFF. DNA for the CDR3: TGCAGCGCCTTTGGCAGCGCCGGACGGACCGGGGAGCTGTTTTTT.

The rearrangement uses TRBV28 and TRBJ1-5; 10 bases align to TRBD1. Germline values: CDR1 MDHEN, CDR2 SYDVKM. V shed 6 bases, J shed 2 bases, and the junction held 7 bases outside the gene matches. The CDR3 has 16 residues. CDR3 coding DNA: TGTGCCAGCAGCCAACGACAGGGGGCCGGCAATCAGCCCCAGCATTTT. Translation gives CASSQRQGAGNQPQHF.

This chain uses TRBV11-2 with TRBJ2-3; a weak D match, TRBD2 (6 bases). The CDR3 length is 15 residues. V shed 4 bases and J shed 0 bases, with 11 bases lying between them. Germline V CDR1 and CDR2: SGHAT, FQNNGV. The CDR3 coding sequence is TGTGCCAGCAGCTCGGTGACTAGAAGCACAGATACGCAGTATTTT. Its translation is CASSSVTRSTDTQYF.

This chain connects TRBV6-1 to TRBJ1-3; D may be TRBD1 (6 bases). Germline-derived CDR1 and CDR2 are MNHNS and SASEGT. This CDR3 comprises 15 residues. V dropped 7 bases and J dropped 2 bases, with 15 bases sitting between them. In nucleotides, the CDR3 is TGTGCCAGCATTTTTGAAGGGGGAACTGGAAACACCATATATTTT. Protein product: CASIFEGGTGNTIYF.

CDR3 residues: CASSIPGGGYTF. In DNA, the CDR3 is TGTGCCAGCAGCATTCCTGGAGGGGGCTACACCTTC. The chain recombines TRBV9 with TRBJ1-2; D remains ambiguous. The germline CDR1 and CDR2 sequences are SGDLS and YYNGEE. Between the trimmed V and J ends, which lost 4 bases and 8 bases, there was a span of 12 bases. The CDR3 is 12 residues long.

The V gene is TRBV28, the J gene TRBJ2-7, with D uncertain. V lost 4 bases and J 7 bases, leaving 17 bases between the germline ends. The CDR3 has 14 residues. Germline V lookup: CDR1 MDHEN, CDR2 SYDVKM. The chain's CDR3 is CASSSPTLAEEQYF. The CDR3 DNA sequence: TGTGCCAGCAGTTCCCCGACTTTAGCTGAGGAGCAGTACTTC.

V is TRBV5-1 and J is TRBJ1-1, with D unclear. CDR3 length equals 12 residues. V was trimmed by 1 base and J by 1 base, leaving 2 bases between them. CDR1 and CDR2 from the germline V gene are SGHRS and YFSETQ. The CDR3 reads CASSLSNTEAFF. The CDR3 DNA is TGCGCCAGCAGCTTGTCGAACACTGAAGCTTTCTTT.

The V gene is TRBV19, the J gene TRBJ2-3; the match to TRBD2 covers 12 bases. V shed 5 bases, J shed 5 bases, and the junction held 2 bases outside the gene matches. Germline V CDR1 and CDR2: LNHDA, SQIVND (reference sequence). The CDR3 is 14 amino acids. CDR3 sequence reads: CASSLGLAGDTQYF. CDR3 sequence (DNA): TGTGCCAGTAGTTTGGGACTAGCGGGAGATACGCAGTATTTT.

The chain links TRBV5-1 to TRBJ1-2; 8 bases match TRBD1. CDR1 SGHRS and CDR2 YFSETQ come from the germline V gene. With V trimmed by 3 bases and J by 3 bases, 4 bases remained unmatched. CDR3 size: 14 residues. CDR3 loop: CASSSDRAYYGYTF. Written as DNA, the CDR3 is TGCGCCAGCAGCTCGGACAGGGCTTACTATGGCTACACCTTC.

The CDR3 sequence is CASKTSGSETQYF. The DNA for the CDR3 is TGTGCCAGTAAAACCAGCGGGAGTGAGACCCAGTACTTC. The chain is built from TRBV19 and TRBJ2-5; 8 positions agree with TRBD2. The CDR3 loop spans 13 amino acids. V was clipped by 7 bases and J by 5 bases; unmatched bases: 6. Germline CDR1 reads LNHDA; CDR2 reads SQIVND (reference sequence).

This clone was counted a single time. The chain uses TRBV28 and TRBJ2-3; tentatively, D is TRBD2 (6 bases). The germline V and J ends were trimmed by 5 bases and 3 bases, with 12 bases remaining between them. The CDR3 is 14 amino acids. Germline-derived CDR1 and CDR2 are MDHEN and SYDVKM. The DNA of the CDR3 is TGTGCCAGCAGTCTTGGGACTCGTACAGATACGCAGTATTTT. As protein: CASSLGTRTDTQYF. Full variable domain (outside the CDR3, taken from reference TRBV28 and TRBJ2-3): DVKVTQSSRYLVKRTGEKVFLECVQDMDHENMFWYRQDPGLGLRLIYFSYDVKMKEKGDIPEGYSVSREKKERFSLILESASTNQTSMYLCASSLGTRTDTQYFGPGTRLTVL.

In DNA, the CDR3 is TGTGCCAGCAGCCCACGACTTGGACAGGGGGCGGCTAAAAACATTCAGTACTTC. Translating it yields CASSPRLGQGAAKNIQYF. The V call is TRBV7-2, the J call TRBJ2-4; TRBD1 matches at 11 bases. The CDR3 runs 18 residues. Germline CDR1 reads SGHTA; CDR2 reads FQGNSA. Germline trimming cut 5 bases from V and 4 bases from J; bases unmatched to any gene: 13.

Comment on this clone: Other DNA sequences in this specimen translate into the identical CDR3. The chain has TRBV5-1 and TRBJ2-7, with D perhaps TRBD1 (5 bases). Trimming cost V 2 bases and J 3 bases, with 9 bases left between them. The V gene's germline CDR1 is SGHRS and CDR2 YFSETQ. This CDR3 is built from 13 residues. The CDR3 DNA follows: TGCGCCAGCAGCTTAAGGGGTGTCTACGAGCAGTACTTC. Its protein is CASSLRGVYEQYF.

The chain carries TRBV7-9 and TRBJ1-3, with D maybe TRBD1 (6 bases). CDR3 length: 13 amino acids. V lost 5 bases to trimming and J lost 4 bases, with 9 bases between them. The germline V gene encodes CDR1 SEHNR and CDR2 FQNEAQ (reference sequence). The CDR3 sequence is CASSRGLGNTIYF. CDR3 DNA: TGTGCCAGCAGCCGGGGGCTGGGAAACACCATATATTTT.

The V and J genes are TRBV18 and TRBJ2-1; 7 bases line up with TRBD2. This CDR3 is 16 amino acids long. Germline V lookup: CDR1 KGHSH, CDR2 LQKENI. The V and J ends lost 1 base and 1 base, in that order; junction bases with no gene match: 4. CDR3 protein: CASSPLAGESYNEQFF. The CDR3 DNA reads TGTGCCAGCTCACCACTGGCGGGAGAATCCTACAATGAGCAGTTCTTC. Supplemented by reference TRBV18 and TRBJ2-1, the full variable domain reads NAGVMQNPRHLVRRRGQEARLRCSPMKGHSHVYWYRQLPEEGLKFMVYLQKENIIDESGMPKERFSAEFPKEGPSILRIQQVVRGDSAAYFCASSPLAGESYNEQFFGPGTRLTVL.

This clone was observed a single time. The chain joins TRBV6-5 to TRBJ2-7, with 9 bases matching TRBD1. CDR3 length: 12 residues. Looked up from germline, CDR1 is MNHEY and CDR2 is SVGAGI. After removal of 10 bases from V and 6 bases from J, the junction contained 7 bases not matched to a gene. The CDR3: CAITGGLGEQYF. Here the CDR3 DNA reads TGTGCCATCACAGGGGGCCTCGGCGAGCAGTACTTC.

V is TRBV10-1 and J is TRBJ2-7, with 12 bases that match TRBD2. J was trimmed by 5 bases and V by 4 bases; bases with no gene match: 6. The CDR3 covers 15 residues. From germline, CDR1 is WNHNN and CDR2 SYGVQD (reference sequence). CDR3 nucleotide sequence: TGCGCCAGCAGTGCTCTAGCGGGAGGGCCTAACGAGCAGTACTTC. This gives the protein CASSALAGGPNEQYF.

For the CDR3, the DNA is TGTGCCAGCAGCTTGCCACTTAGCGGGAGTACCACCTACGAGCAGTACTTC. It yields the protein CASSLPLSGSTTYEQYF. The genes are TRBV7-8 and TRBJ2-7; 9 bases match TRBD2. Trimming cost V 3 bases and J 2 bases; bases outside gene matches: 11. This CDR3 spans 17 amino acids. Germline CDR1 reads SGHVS; CDR2 reads FQNEAQ.

The gene calls are TRBV13 and TRBJ2-3; D uncertain. The V end lost 5 bases, the J end lost 10 bases, and 16 bases lay between the germline ends. The CDR3 totals 13 residues. Germline assignment: CDR1 PRHDT and CDR2 FYEKMQ (reference sequence). The chain's CDR3 is CASSPTTLGSQYF. The DNA for the CDR3 is TGTGCCAGCAGCCCAACGACCCTCGGATCGCAGTATTTT.